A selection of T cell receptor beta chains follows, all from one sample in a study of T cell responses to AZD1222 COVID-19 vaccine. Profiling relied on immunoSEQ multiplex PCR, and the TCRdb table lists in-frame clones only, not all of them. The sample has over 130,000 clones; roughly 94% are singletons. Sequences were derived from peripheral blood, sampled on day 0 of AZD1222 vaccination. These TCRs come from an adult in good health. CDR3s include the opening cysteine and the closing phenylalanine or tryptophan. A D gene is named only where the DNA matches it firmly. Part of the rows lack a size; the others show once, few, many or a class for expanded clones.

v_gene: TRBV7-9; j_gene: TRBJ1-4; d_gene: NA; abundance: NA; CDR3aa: CASRKVGRQATNEKLFF; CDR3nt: TGTGCCAGCAGGAAAGTGGGAAGACAGGCAACTAATGAAAAACTGTTTTTT
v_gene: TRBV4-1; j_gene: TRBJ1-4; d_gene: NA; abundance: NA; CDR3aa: CASSQGPVGTLFF; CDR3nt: TGCGCCAGCAGCCAAGGTCCGGTAGGAACACTGTTTTTT
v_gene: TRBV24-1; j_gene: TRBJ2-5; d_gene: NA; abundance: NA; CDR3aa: CATSGAGGETQYF; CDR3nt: TGTGCCACCAGTGGGGCCGGTGGGGAGACCCAGTACTTC
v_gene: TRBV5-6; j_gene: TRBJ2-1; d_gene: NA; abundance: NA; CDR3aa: CASSSRLGWNEQFF; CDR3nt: TGTGCCAGCAGCTCCCGACTAGGATGGAATGAGCAGTTCTTC
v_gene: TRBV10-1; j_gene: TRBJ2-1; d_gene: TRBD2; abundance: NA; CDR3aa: CASSEWSTSGGFSYNEQFF; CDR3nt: TGCGCCAGCAGTGAATGGTCGACTAGCGGGGGTTTTTCCTACAATGAGCAGTTCTTC
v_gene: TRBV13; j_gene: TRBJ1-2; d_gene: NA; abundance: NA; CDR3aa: CASSLVSYTF; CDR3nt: TGTGCCAGCAGCTTAGTGAGCTACACCTTC
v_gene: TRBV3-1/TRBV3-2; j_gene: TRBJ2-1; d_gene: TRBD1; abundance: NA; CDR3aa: CASSQPRGSTVTNEQFF; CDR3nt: TGTGCCAGCAGCCAACCCAGGGGGTCAACAGTCACTAATGAGCAGTTCTTC
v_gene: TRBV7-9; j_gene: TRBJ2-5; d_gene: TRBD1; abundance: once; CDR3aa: CASSLMGQQETQYF; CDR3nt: TGTGCCAGCAGCTTGATGGGACAGCAAGAGACCCAGTACTTC
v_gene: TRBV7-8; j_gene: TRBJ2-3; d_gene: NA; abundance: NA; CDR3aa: CASSPHWGPSTDTQYF; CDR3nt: TGTGCCAGCAGCCCCCATTGGGGCCCTAGCACAGATACGCAGTATTTT
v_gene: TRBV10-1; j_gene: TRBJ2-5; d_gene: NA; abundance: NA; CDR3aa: CASSPGDIGSETQYF; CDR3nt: TGCGCCAGCAGTCCCGGGGACATCGGTTCAGAGACCCAGTACTTC
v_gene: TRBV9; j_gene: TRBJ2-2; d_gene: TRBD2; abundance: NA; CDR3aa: CASNLGASGAGELFF; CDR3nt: TGTGCCAGCAACCTTGGGGCTAGCGGGGCCGGGGAGCTGTTTTTT
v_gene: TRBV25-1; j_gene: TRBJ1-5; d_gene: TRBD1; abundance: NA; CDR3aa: CASAEQGAVQPQHF; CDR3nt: TGTGCCAGCGCAGAACAGGGGGCAGTTCAGCCCCAGCATTTT
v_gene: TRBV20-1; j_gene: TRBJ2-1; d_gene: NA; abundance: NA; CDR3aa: CSANYYNEQFF; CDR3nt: TGCAGTGCCAATTACTACAATGAGCAGTTCTTC
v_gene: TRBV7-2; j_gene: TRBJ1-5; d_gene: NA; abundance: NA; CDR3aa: CASSLGYQPQHF; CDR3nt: TGTGCCAGCAGCTTAGGCTATCAGCCCCAGCATTTT
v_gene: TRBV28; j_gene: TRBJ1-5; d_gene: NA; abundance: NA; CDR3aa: CASSQGYSNQPQHF; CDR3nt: TGTGCCAGCAGTCAGGGATATAGCAATCAGCCCCAGCATTTT
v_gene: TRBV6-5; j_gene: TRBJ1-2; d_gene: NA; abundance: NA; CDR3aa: CASSKSGTLYGYTF; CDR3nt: TGTGCCAGCAGTAAGTCCGGGACCCTCTATGGCTACACCTTC
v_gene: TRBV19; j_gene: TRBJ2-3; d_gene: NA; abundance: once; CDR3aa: CASSIDQVTDTQYF; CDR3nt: TGTGCCAGTAGTATAGATCAGGTCACAGATACGCAGTATTTT
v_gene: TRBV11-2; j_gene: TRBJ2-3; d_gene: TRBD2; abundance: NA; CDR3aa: CASSIGGTSITDTQYF; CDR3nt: TGTGCCAGCAGCATAGGCGGGACTAGTATAACAGATACGCAGTATTTT
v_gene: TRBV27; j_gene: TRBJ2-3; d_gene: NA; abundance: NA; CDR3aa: CASSSGSTDTQYF; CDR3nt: TGTGCCAGCAGTTCAGGTAGCACAGATACGCAGTATTTT
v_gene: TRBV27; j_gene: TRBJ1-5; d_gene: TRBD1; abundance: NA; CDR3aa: CASSFGQGNQPQHF; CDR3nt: TGTGCCAGCAGTTTCGGACAGGGTAATCAGCCCCAGCATTTT
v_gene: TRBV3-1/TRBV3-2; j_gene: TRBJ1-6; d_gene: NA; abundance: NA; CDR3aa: CASSQGRGKGRAPLHF; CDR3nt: TGTGCCAGCAGCCAAGGCCGAGGTAAGGGGAGAGCACCCCTCCACTTT
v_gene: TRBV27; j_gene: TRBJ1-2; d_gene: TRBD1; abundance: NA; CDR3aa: CASSPGTGGWGYTF; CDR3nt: TGTGCCAGCAGTCCCGGGACAGGGGGTTGGGGCTACACCTTC
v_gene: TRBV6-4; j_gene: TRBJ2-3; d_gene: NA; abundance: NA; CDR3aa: CASSVLLGSDTQYF; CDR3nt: TGTGCCAGCAGTGTCCTACTAGGTTCCGATACGCAGTATTTT
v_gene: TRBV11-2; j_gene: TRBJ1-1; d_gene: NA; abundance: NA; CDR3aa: CASSRPGGGTEAFF; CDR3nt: TGTGCCAGCAGCCGACCCGGGGGGGGCACTGAAGCTTTCTTT
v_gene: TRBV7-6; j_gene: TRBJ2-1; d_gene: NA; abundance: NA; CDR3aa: CASSMTSSYNEQFF; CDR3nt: TGTGCCAGCAGCATGACTAGCTCCTACAATGAGCAGTTCTTC
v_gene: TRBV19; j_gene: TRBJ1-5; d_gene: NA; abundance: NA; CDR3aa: CASSIVGYSNQPQHF; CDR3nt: TGTGCCAGTAGTATAGTTGGATATAGCAATCAGCCCCAGCATTTT
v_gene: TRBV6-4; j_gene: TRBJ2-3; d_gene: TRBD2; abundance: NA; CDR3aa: CASSDKGLAGADTQYF; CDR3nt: TGTGCCAGCAGTGACAAGGGACTAGCGGGAGCAGATACGCAGTATTTT
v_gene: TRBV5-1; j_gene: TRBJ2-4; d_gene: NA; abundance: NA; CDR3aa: CASSLSTAKNIQYF; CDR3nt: TGCGCCAGCAGCTTGTCCACAGCCAAAAACATTCAGTACTTC
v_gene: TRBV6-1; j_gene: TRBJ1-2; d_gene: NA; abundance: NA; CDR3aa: CASSELGSLWYGYTF; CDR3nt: TGTGCCAGCAGTGAGCTAGGGTCTCTCTGGTATGGCTACACCTTC
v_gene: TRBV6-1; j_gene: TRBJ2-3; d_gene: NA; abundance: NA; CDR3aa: CASSDGSGAGRTDTQYF; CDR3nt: TGTGCCAGCAGTGACGGAAGTGGCGCAGGGCGCACAGATACGCAGTATTTT
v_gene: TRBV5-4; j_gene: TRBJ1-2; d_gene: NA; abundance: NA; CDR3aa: CASRAGGGLFPLKGYTF; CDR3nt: TGTGCCAGCAGGGCTGGCGGGGGGCTTTTCCCCCTCAAGGGCTACACCTTC
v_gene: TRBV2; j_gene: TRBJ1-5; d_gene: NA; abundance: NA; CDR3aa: CASTQQGNYQPQHF; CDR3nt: TGTGCCAGCACTCAGCAGGGGAACTATCAGCCCCAGCATTTT
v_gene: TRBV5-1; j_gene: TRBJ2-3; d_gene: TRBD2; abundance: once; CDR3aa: CASSWGLAASTDTQYF; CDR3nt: TGCGCCAGCAGCTGGGGACTAGCGGCCAGCACAGATACGCAGTATTTT
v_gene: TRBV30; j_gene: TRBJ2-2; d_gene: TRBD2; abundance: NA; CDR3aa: CAWNSGSGNTGELFF; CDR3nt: TGTGCCTGGAACAGCGGGAGCGGGAACACCGGGGAGCTGTTTTTT
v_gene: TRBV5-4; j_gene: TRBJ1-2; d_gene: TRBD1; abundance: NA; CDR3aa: CASSLARGIGYGYTF; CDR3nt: TGTGCCAGCAGCTTGGCCAGGGGGATAGGCTATGGCTACACCTTC
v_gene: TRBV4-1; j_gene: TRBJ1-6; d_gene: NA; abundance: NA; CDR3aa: CASSQLGRSGSPLHF; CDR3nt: TGCGCCAGCAGCCAATTAGGGAGATCTGGTTCACCCCTCCACTTT
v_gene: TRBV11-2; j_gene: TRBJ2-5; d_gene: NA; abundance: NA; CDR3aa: CASSLRGGPTGTQYF; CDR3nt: TGTGCCAGCAGCTTAAGGGGCGGGCCCACAGGGACCCAGTACTTC
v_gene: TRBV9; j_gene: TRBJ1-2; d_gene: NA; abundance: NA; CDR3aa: CASSAPGYEPGGYTF; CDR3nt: TGTGCCAGCAGCGCCCCGGGTTATGAGCCGGGAGGCTACACCTTC
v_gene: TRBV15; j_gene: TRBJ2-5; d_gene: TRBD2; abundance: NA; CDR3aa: CATSRGGRAGETQYF; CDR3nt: TGTGCCACCAGCAGAGGCGGGAGGGCAGGGGAGACCCAGTACTTC
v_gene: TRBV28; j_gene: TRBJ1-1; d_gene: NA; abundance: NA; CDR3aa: CASSQPRELPEAFF; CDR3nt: TGTGCCAGCAGTCAACCCAGGGAGCTCCCTGAAGCTTTCTTT
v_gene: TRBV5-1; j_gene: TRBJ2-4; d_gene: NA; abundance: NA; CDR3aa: CASSGDGQASSGGIQYF; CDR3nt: TGCGCCAGCAGTGGAGACGGACAGGCCTCATCCGGGGGCATTCAGTACTTC
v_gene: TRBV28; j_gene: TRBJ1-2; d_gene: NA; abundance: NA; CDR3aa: CASSFSGFSDYGYTF; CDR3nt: TGTGCCAGCAGTTTTTCAGGGTTCTCTGACTATGGCTACACCTTC
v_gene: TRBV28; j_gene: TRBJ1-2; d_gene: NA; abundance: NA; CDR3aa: CASSLDGLYGYTF; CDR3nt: TGTGCCAGCAGTCTCGATGGCCTGTATGGCTACACCTTC
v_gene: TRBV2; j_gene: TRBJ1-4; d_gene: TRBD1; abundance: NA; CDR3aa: CASDRGKATNEKLFF; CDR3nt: TGTGCCAGTGACAGGGGAAAGGCGACTAATGAAAAACTGTTTTTT
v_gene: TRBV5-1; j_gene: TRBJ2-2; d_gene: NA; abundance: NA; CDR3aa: CASSLGHLGGPANTGELFF; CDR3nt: TGCGCCAGCAGCTTGGGACACCTTGGAGGGCCAGCGAACACCGGGGAGCTGTTTTTT
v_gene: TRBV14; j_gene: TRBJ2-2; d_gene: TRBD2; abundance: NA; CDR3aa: CASSQLRGSPQLGELFF; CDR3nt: TGTGCCAGCAGCCAACTGCGGGGGAGCCCTCAACTCGGGGAGCTGTTTTTT
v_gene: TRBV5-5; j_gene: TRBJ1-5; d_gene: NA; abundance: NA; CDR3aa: CASSLGQWGNQPQHF; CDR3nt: TGTGCCAGCAGCTTGGGACAGTGGGGCAATCAGCCCCAGCATTTT
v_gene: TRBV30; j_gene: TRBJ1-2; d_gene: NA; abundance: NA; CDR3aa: CAWTELREGYTF; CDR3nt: TGTGCCTGGACCGAGCTCAGGGAGGGCTACACCTTC